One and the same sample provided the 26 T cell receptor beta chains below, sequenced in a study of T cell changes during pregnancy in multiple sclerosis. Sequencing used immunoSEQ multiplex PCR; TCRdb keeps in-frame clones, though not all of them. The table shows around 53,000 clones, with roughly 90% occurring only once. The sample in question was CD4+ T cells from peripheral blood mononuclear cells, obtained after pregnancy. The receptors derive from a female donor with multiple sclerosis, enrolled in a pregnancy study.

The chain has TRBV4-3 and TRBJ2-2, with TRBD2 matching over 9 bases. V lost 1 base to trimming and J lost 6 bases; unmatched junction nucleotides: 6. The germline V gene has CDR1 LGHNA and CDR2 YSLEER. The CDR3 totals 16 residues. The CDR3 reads CASSQGGGGAPGELFF. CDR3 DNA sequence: TGCGCCAGCAGCCAAGGCGGCGGGGGGGCCCCCGGGGAGCTGTTTTTT.

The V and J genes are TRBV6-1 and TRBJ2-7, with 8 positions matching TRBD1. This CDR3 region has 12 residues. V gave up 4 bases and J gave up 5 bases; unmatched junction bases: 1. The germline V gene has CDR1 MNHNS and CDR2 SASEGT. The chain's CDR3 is CASSATGDEQYF. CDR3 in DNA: TGTGCCAGCAGTGCGACAGGGGACGAGCAGTACTTC.

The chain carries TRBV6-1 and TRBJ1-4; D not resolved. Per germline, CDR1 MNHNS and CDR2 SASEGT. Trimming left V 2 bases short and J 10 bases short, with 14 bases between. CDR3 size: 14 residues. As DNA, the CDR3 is TGTGCCAGCAGTGAACAGGCTTCCGCCGGAAAACTGTTTTTT. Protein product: CASSEQASAGKLFF.

CDR3 residues: CSVHRGQETQYF. As DNA, the CDR3 is TGCAGCGTCCACAGGGGGCAGGAGACCCAGTACTTC. The rearrangement links TRBV29-1 to TRBJ2-5; 9 bases map to TRBD1. The CDR3 covers 12 residues. With V trimmed by 6 bases and J by 5 bases, 4 bases remained unmatched. Germline-derived CDR1 and CDR2 are SQVTM and ANQGSEA.

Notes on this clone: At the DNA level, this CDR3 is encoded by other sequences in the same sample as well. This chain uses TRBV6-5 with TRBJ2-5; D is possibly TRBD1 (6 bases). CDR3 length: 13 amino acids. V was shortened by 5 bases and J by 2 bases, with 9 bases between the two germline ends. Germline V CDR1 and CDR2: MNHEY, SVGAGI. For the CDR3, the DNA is TGTGCCAGCAGTCGGACAGTACAAGAGACCCAGTACTTC. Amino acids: CASSRTVQETQYF.

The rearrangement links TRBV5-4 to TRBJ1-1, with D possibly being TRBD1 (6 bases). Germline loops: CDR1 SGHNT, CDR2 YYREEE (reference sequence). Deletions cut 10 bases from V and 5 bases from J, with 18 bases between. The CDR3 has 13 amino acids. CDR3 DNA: TGTGCCGTACAACAGGGATCCGGAACTGAAGCTTTCTTT. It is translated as CAVQQGSGTEAFF.

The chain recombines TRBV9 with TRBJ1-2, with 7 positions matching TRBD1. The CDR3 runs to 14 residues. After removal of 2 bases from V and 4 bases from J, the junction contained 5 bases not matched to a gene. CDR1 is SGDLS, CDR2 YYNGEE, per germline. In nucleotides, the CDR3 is TGTGCCAGCAGCGTCGGGACAGCCTCCTATGGCTACACCTTC. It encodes CASSVGTASYGYTF.

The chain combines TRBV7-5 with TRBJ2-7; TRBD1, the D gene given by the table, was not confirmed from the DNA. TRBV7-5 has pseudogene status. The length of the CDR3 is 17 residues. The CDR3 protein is CVRSLVYRDRGRYEQYF. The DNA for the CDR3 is TGTGTCAGAAGCTTAGTTTACCGGGACAGGGGTCGGTACGAGCAGTACTTC.

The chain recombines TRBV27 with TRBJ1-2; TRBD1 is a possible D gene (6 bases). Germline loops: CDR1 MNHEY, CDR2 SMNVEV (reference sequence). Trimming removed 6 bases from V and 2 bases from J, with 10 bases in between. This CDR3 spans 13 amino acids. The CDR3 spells CASRPGQNYGYTF. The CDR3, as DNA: TGTGCCAGCAGGCCAGGACAGAACTATGGCTACACCTTC.

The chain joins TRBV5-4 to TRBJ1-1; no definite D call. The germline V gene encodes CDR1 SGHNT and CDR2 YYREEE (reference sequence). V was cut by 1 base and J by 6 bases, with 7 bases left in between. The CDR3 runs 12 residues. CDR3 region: CASSLFRSEAFF. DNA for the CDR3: TGTGCCAGCAGCTTGTTCAGGTCTGAAGCTTTCTTT.

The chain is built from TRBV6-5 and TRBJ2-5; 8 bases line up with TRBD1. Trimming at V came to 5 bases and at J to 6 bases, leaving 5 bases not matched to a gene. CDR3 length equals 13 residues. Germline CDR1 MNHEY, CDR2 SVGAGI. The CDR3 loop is CASSQDRGQTQYF. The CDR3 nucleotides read TGTGCCAGCAGTCAAGACAGGGGACAGACCCAGTACTTC.

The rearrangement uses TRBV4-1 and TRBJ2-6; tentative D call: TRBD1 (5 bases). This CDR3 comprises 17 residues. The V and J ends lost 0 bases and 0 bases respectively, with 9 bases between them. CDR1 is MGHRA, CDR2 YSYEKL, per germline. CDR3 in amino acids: CASSQDQGYSGANVLTF. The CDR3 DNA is TGCGCCAGCAGCCAAGATCAGGGATACTCTGGGGCCAACGTCCTGACTTTC.

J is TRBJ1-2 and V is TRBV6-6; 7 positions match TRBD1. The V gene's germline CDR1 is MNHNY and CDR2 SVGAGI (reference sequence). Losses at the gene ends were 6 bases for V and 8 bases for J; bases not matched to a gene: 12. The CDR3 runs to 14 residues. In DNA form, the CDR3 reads TGTGCCAGCAGCCAAGGGCGGGACAGTATCGGCTACACCTTC. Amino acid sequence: CASSQGRDSIGYTF.

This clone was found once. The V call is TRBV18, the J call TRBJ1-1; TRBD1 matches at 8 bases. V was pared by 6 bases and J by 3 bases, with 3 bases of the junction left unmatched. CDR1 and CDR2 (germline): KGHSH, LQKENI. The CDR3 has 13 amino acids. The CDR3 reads CASSSDRDTEAFF. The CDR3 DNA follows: TGTGCCAGCTCCTCGGACAGGGACACTGAAGCTTTCTTT.

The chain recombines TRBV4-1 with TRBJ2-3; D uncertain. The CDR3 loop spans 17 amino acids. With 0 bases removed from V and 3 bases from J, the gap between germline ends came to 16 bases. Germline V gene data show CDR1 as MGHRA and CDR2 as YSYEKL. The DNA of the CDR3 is TGCGCCAGCAGCCAAGATGGAGCCTTCACGGGTACAGATACGCAGTATTTT. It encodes CASSQDGAFTGTDTQYF.

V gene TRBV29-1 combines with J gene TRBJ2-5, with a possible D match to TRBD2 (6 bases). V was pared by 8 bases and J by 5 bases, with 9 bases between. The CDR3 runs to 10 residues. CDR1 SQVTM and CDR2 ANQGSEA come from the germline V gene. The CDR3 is CSLGGETQYF. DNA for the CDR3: TGCAGCCTTGGAGGGGAGACCCAGTACTTC.

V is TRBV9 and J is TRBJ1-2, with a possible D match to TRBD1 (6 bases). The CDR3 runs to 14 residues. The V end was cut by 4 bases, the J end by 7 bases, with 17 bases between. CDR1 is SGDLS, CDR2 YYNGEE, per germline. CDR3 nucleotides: TGTGCCAGCAGCATAAATACAGGGAGCGGTGGCTACACCTTC. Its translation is CASSINTGSGGYTF.

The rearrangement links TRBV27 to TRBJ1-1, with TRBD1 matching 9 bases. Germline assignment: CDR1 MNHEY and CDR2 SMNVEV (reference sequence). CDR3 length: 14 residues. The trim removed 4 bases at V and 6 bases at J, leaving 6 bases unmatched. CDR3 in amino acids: CASSWHRTGAEAFF. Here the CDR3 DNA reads TGTGCCAGCAGTTGGCACCGGACAGGGGCTGAAGCTTTCTTT.

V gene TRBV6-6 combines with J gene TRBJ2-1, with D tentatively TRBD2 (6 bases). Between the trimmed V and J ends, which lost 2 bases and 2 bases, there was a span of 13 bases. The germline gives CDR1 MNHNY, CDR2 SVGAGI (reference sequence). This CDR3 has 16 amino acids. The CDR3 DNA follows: TGTGCCAGCAGTTACCCCCAAGGCGGGACCTACAATGAGCAGTTCTTC. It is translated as CASSYPQGGTYNEQFF.

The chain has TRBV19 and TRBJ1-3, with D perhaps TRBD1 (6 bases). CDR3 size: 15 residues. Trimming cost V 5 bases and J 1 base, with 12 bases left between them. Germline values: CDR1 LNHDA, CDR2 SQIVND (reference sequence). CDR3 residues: CASSSQGNSGNTIYF. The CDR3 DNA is TGTGCCAGTAGTTCACAGGGTAATTCTGGAAACACCATATATTTT.

CDR3 nucleotides: TGTGCCACCCGGGGTACCGGGGGGAACACTGAAGCTTTCTTT. It encodes CATRGTGGNTEAFF. The chain joins TRBV6-5 to TRBJ1-1, with TRBD1 as a possible D gene (5 bases). V lost 10 bases and J lost 1, with 16 bases in between. CDR1 is MNHEY and CDR2 is SVGAGI in the germline V gene. CDR3 length: 14 amino acids.

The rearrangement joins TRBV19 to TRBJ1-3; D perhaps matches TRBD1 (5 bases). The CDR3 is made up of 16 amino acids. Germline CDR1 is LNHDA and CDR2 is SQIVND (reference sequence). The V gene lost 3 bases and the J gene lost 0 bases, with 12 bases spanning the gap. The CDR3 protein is CASSIRGTYSGNTIYF. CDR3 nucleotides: TGTGCCAGTAGTATCCGGGGGACTTACTCTGGAAACACCATATATTTT. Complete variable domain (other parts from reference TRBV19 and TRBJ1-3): DGGITQSPKYLFRKEGQNVTLSCEQNLNHDAMYWYRQDPGQGLRLIYYSQIVNDFQKGDIAEGYSVSREKKESFPLTVTSAQKNPTAFYLCASSIRGTYSGNTIYFGEGSWLTVV.

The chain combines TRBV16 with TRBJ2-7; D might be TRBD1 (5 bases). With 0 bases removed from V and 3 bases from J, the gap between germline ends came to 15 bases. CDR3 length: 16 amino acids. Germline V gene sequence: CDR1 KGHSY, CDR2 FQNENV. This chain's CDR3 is CASSQSPRRRDYEQYF. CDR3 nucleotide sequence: TGTGCCAGCAGCCAATCCCCCCGGCGCAGGGACTACGAGCAGTACTTC.

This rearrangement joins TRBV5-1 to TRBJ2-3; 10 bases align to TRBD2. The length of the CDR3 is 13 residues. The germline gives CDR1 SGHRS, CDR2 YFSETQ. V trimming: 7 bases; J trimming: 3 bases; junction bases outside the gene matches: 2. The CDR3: CASQRGGTDTQYF. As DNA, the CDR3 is TGCGCCAGCCAGCGGGGGGGTACAGATACGCAGTATTTT.

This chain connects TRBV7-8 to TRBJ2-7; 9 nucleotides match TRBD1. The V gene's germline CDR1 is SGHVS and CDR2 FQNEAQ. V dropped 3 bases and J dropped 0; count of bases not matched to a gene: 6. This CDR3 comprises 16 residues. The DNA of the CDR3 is TGTGCCAGCAGCTTGTGGACAGGGGTTAGCTCCTACGAGCAGTACTTC. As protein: CASSLWTGVSSYEQYF.

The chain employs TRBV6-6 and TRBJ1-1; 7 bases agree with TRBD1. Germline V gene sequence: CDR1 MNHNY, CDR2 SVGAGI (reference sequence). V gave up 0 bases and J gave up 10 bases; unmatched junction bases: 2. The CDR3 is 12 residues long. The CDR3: CASSYSSGGAFF. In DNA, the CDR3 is TGTGCCAGCAGTTACTCCTCAGGGGGAGCTTTCTTT.